This T cell receptor beta chain was documented in a study of molecular identifiers for immune sequencing clone quantification. Germline-derived CDR1 and CDR2 are SQVTM and ANQGSEA. The CDR3 extends over 15 amino acids. V shed 3 bases and J shed 0 bases, with 14 bases lying between them. Previously published methods and listed TCR primers were used for the bulk TCR libraries. A single record per CDR3 protein comes from TCRdb applying MiXCR to the PCR reads. The sample shows approximately 90,000 distinct CDR3 sequences, roughly 24% of them seen only once. This clonotype was seen repeatedly, ten times or more. Libraries of naive CD8 T cells were made from about 19,000 to 1,100,000 sorted cells. They used 10%, 30% or 50% RNA.

Sequencing input: naive CD8+ T cells from blood, with Jurkat cell RNA spiked in. Noted subset: FACS-sorted CD8+CD4-CCR7+CD45RA+ naive T cells. The clonotype originates from a human donor in good health. Some libraries in this study had Jurkat cell RNA spiked in. V usage is TRBV29-1 and J usage is TRBJ1-1, with no clear D. The CDR3 DNA follows: TGCAGCGTTGAGTTGGGTTCTCAGATGAACACTGAAGCTTTCTTT. The encoded protein is CSVELGSQMNTEAFF.